There are many counts of the clone carrying this T cell receptor beta chain. This entry belongs to a study of early T cells in non-severe SARS-CoV-2 infection. TCRdb itself ran the 5' RACE reads through MiXCR, one entry per CDR3 protein. Counted here are about 26,000 distinct CDR3 sequences, 4% to 5.5% occurring once; the ten biggest clones make up 10% to 12%. Sample: whole blood. The sequence was obtained from an adult who was a healthcare worker with PCR-confirmed SARS-CoV-2 infection or an uninfected control (not recorded which).

This chain's CDR3 is CASSESGTFNYGYTF. The CDR3 nucleotides read TGTGCCAGCAGTGAATCAGGGACTTTTAACTATGGCTACACCTTC. The rearrangement uses TRBV25-1 and TRBJ1-2; maybe TRBD1 (5 bases). Germline loops: CDR1 MGHDK, CDR2 SYGVNS. The CDR3 contains 15 residues. V lost 1 base and J lost 1, with 10 bases in between.